These 23 T cell receptor beta chains were all obtained from the same sample, sequenced in a study of T cell repertoires in cytomegalovirus infection. TCRdb re-derived calls from the reads in MiXCR, one entry per CDR3 protein. The sample shows fewer than 200,000 distinct CDR3 sequences, approximately 15% of them seen only once. The sequenced sample consisted of PBMCs. The origin of the receptors is a human donor in good health (CMV status not recorded). Some clones in this sample may be carry-over from other donors' samples.

This clonotype occurred many times. The chain uses TRBV28 and TRBJ2-7; D might be TRBD1 (6 bases). Per the germline V gene, CDR1 is MDHEN and CDR2 is SYDVKM. The CDR3 spans 15 residues. The V end was cut by 2 bases, the J end by 2 bases, with 13 bases between. CDR3: CASSLGMTGPYEQYF. The DNA for the CDR3 is TGTGCCAGCAGTTTAGGGATGACAGGCCCCTACGAGCAGTACTTC. Looking up the rest from reference TRBV28 and TRBJ2-7 gives the full variable domain: DVKVTQSSRYLVKRTGEKVFLECVQDMDHENMFWYRQDPGLGLRLIYFSYDVKMKEKGDIPEGYSVSREKKERFSLILESASTNQTSMYLCASSLGMTGPYEQYFGPGTRLTVT.

V and J are TRBV20-1 and TRBJ1-5, with 7 bases identical to TRBD1. The CDR3 totals 15 residues. CDR1 and CDR2 from the germline V gene are DFQATT and SNEGSKA (reference sequence). V dropped 6 bases and J dropped 3; count of bases not matched to a gene: 11. The CDR3 coding sequence is TGCAGTGCCCAAGACAGGGCCCCTTTCAATCAGCCCCAGCATTTT. Its translation is CSAQDRAPFNQPQHF.

This clonotype appeared many times. The V call is TRBV7-9, the J call TRBJ1-4; no definite D call. CDR1 is SEHNR and CDR2 is FQNEAQ in the germline V gene (reference sequence). The CDR3 spans 13 residues. V gave up 5 bases and J gave up 0 bases, with 4 bases separating them. The CDR3 protein is CASSTPTNEKLFF. The CDR3 DNA follows: TGTGCCAGCAGCACACCAACTAATGAAAAACTGTTTTTT.

Only a few counts were recorded for this clonotype. The V gene is TRBV5-1, the J gene TRBJ1-1; 9 nucleotides line up with TRBD1. The CDR3 has 14 amino acids. The ends lost 4 bases at V and 6 bases at J; junction bases unmatched: 7. Germline CDR1 SGHRS, CDR2 YFSETQ. CDR3 sequence: CASSDPGQGAEAFF. CDR3 nucleotide sequence: TGCGCCAGCAGCGATCCGGGACAGGGCGCTGAAGCTTTCTTT.

In this sample, this clonotype turned up many times. V gene TRBV7-3 combines with J gene TRBJ1-6, with 9 bases aligning to TRBD1. After removal of 5 bases from V and 4 bases from J, the junction contained 9 bases not matched to a gene. Germline V gene data show CDR1 as SGHTA and CDR2 as FQGTGA. The CDR3 covers 17 residues. The chain's CDR3 is CASSPYRGQPYNSPLHF. CDR3 coding DNA: TGTGCCAGCAGCCCGTACAGGGGGCAGCCTTATAATTCACCCCTCCACTTT.

This clonotype was found many times. The CDR3 is CASSLGAFFEQYF. The CDR3 DNA reads as TGTGCCAGCAGCTTAGGAGCCTTCTTTGAGCAGTACTTC. The chain carries TRBV7-6 and TRBJ2-7, with unresolved D. This CDR3 region has 13 residues. V was cut by 1 base and J by 7 bases, with 11 bases left in between. Germline V gene data show CDR1 as SGHVS and CDR2 as FNYEAQ.

J is TRBJ2-7 and V is TRBV5-1; tentative D call: TRBD1 (7 bases). There are 13 residues in the CDR3. V shed 4 bases and J shed 3 bases, with 11 bases lying between them. Per germline, CDR1 SGHRS and CDR2 YFSETQ. In DNA form, the CDR3 reads TGCGCCAGCAGCCGGGGGACAGACTACGAGCAGTACTTC. It specifies CASSRGTDYEQYF.

This clonotype has a count of ten or more. V is TRBV7-2 and J is TRBJ1-2; D is unresolved. The CDR3 is 13 residues long. Trimming removed 5 bases from V and 3 bases from J, with 10 bases in between. Germline CDR1 reads SGHTA; CDR2 reads FQGNSA. This chain's CDR3 is CASSQAGDYGYTF. The CDR3 nucleotides read TGTGCCAGCAGCCAGGCCGGGGACTATGGCTACACCTTC.

About this clonotype: Possible read error: a much larger clone is one base away. The chain combines TRBV2 with TRBJ1-1; tentatively, D is TRBD1 (5 bases). In germline, CDR1 is SNHLY, CDR2 FYNNEI. The V end lost 2 bases, the J end lost 3 bases, and 7 bases lay between the germline ends. This CDR3 contains 13 residues. In nucleotides, the CDR3 is TGTGCCAGCAGTGAATTAGGGGACACTGAAGCTTTCTTT. Translation gives CASSELGDTEAFF.

The chain couples TRBV25-1 to TRBJ2-5; possibly TRBD1 for D (7 bases). The CDR3 length is 15 residues. CDR1 and CDR2 (germline): MGHDK, SYGVNS. With 0 bases removed from V and 4 bases from J, the gap between germline ends came to 12 bases. The CDR3 DNA follows: TGTGCCAGCAGTGAATATTGGCAGGGGGGAGAGACCCAGTACTTC. Translating gives CASSEYWQGGETQYF.

The genes are TRBV6-2 or TRBV6-3 and TRBJ1-1, with D tentatively TRBD1 (5 bases). Between the trimmed V and J ends, which lost 4 bases and 5 bases, there was a span of 23 bases. The germline V gene has CDR1 MNHEY and CDR2 SVGEGT. The CDR3 totals 17 residues. The CDR3 sequence: CASSSLPDSGVGTEAFF. For the CDR3, the DNA is TGTGCCAGCAGTTCTCTCCCTGACAGCGGAGTAGGAACTGAAGCTTTCTTT.

The chain employs TRBV29-1 and TRBJ2-6; no definite D call. Germline V gives CDR1 SQVTM, CDR2 ANQGSEA. Trimming stripped 6 bases from V and 8 bases from J, with 14 bases between. The CDR3 has 13 residues. CDR3 sequence: CSVDNPWTNVLTF. CDR3 nucleotide sequence: TGCAGCGTCGATAATCCTTGGACCAACGTCCTGACTTTC.

This chain joins TRBV6-5 and TRBJ2-7; TRBD2 matches at 15 bases. CDR3 length: 15 residues. Germline CDR1 is MNHEY and CDR2 is SVGAGI. V was pared by 8 bases and J by 7 bases, with 9 bases of the junction left unmatched. CDR3 sequence: CASGRGLAGGWEQYF. DNA of the CDR3: TGTGCCAGCGGCCGGGGACTAGCGGGAGGATGGGAGCAGTACTTC.

This clonotype was recorded at least ten times. A much larger clone is a single base away; this may be a read error. This chain connects TRBV7-3 to TRBJ2-1, with D unresolved. CDR1 is SGHTA, CDR2 FQGTGA, per germline. The CDR3 contains 13 residues. V was pared by 5 bases and J by 0 bases, with 5 bases between. CDR3 in amino acids: CASSPSSYNEQFF. CDR3 bases: TGTGCCAGCAGCCCCAGCTCCTACAATGAGCAGTTCTTC.

This clonotype was observed a handful of times. This chain uses TRBV12-3 or TRBV12-4 with TRBJ1-2; TRBD1 might be the D (5 bases). This CDR3 is 13 amino acids long. The ends were cut back, 3 bases at V and 4 bases at J, with 9 bases in the middle. The CDR3 spells CASSFEGTYGYTF. The CDR3, as DNA: TGTGCCAGCAGTTTTGAGGGGACCTATGGCTACACCTTC.

Regarding this clonotype: A much larger clone lies a single base off, so this may be a read error. The CDR3 does not end in the conserved phenylalanine or tryptophan, so this is likely a read error. The V call is TRBV28, the J call TRBJ2-7; unclear D gene. V lost 7 bases, J lost 0 bases, and 13 bases lay in between. Germline V lookup: CDR1 MDHEN, CDR2 SYDVKM. The CDR3 has 14 residues. CDR3 in amino acids: CASTPTESSYEQYL. CDR3 DNA: TGTGCCAGCACCCCGACGGAAAGCTCCTACGAGCAGTACCTC.

This clonotype was counted only a few times. The gene calls are TRBV29-1 and TRBJ1-2; no clear D gene. The CDR3 sequence is 10 residues long. Trimming removed 4 bases at V and 6 bases at J, with 6 bases between. In germline, CDR1 is SQVTM, CDR2 ANQGSEA. CDR3 loop: CSVGIDGYTF. Written as DNA, the CDR3 is TGCAGCGTTGGTATCGATGGCTACACCTTC.

A few counts support this clonotype. The chain combines TRBV5-5 with TRBJ2-5, with TRBD1 matching over 12 bases. Per germline, CDR1 SGHKS and CDR2 YYEKEE (reference sequence). The CDR3 covers 15 residues. Unmatched junction bases numbered 5, after V lost 5 bases and J lost 3 bases. CDR3 in amino acids: CASRAGTGGEETQYF. The CDR3 DNA is TGTGCCAGCAGGGCCGGGACAGGGGGCGAAGAGACCCAGTACTTC.

This clonotype turned up a few times. The chain carries TRBV29-1 and TRBJ2-7; a possible D gene is TRBD2 (6 bases). With 1 base removed from V and 2 bases from J, the gap between germline ends came to 9 bases. Germline assignment: CDR1 SQVTM and CDR2 ANQGSEA. The CDR3 consists of 13 residues. The CDR3 region is CSVEVAGTYEQYF. The CDR3 nucleotides are TGCAGCGTTGAAGTTGCGGGAACCTACGAGCAGTACTTC.

The rearrangement links TRBV2 to TRBJ1-2, with D unclear. The V end was cut by 6 bases, the J end by 7 bases, with 21 bases between. Germline V lookup: CDR1 SNHLY, CDR2 FYNNEI. The CDR3 is made up of 15 amino acids. The CDR3 loop is CASRNSGPLLGGYTF. The CDR3 region has the DNA TGTGCCAGCAGAAATTCGGGCCCTTTATTGGGTGGCTACACCTTC. The entire variable domain, with the rest obtained from reference TRBV2 and TRBJ1-2, is as follows: EPEVTQTPSHQVTQMGQEVILRCVPISNHLYFYWYRQILGQKVEFLVSFYNNEISEKSEIFDDQFSVERPDGSNFTLKIRSTKLEDSAMYFCASRNSGPLLGGYTFGSGTRLTVV.

This clonotype came up many times. The genes are TRBV7-2 and TRBJ1-4; 7 nucleotides line up with TRBD1. Germline CDR1 SGHTA, CDR2 FQGNSA. Trimming took 4 bases from V and 14 from J; bases not matched to a gene: 10. CDR3 size: 13 residues. The CDR3 bases are TGTGCCAGCAGCTCACCAGGGACAGCCTTTCTGTTTTTT. It specifies CASSSPGTAFLFF.

This clonotype was seen many times. This chain uses TRBV7-2 with TRBJ1-4, with D unresolved. In germline, CDR1 is SGHTA, CDR2 FQGNSA. This CDR3 region has 12 residues. V was pared by 1 base and J by 7 bases, with 4 bases between. This chain's CDR3 is CASSLVSEKLFF. CDR3 nucleotide sequence: TGTGCCAGCAGCTTAGTGTCTGAAAAACTGTTTTTT.

The table lists this clonotype with many counts. V and J are TRBV5-1 and TRBJ1-6; D is unresolved. There are 13 residues in the CDR3. Germline V gives CDR1 SGHRS, CDR2 YFSETQ. V was clipped by 0 bases and J by 8 bases, with 6 bases between them. The CDR3 nucleotides are TGCGCCAGCAGCTTGGAACGGGATTCACCCCTCCACTTT. Amino acids: CASSLERDSPLHF.